These 24 T cell receptor beta chains were sequenced from one sample in a study of T cell clonality in common variable immunodeficiency. TCRdb keeps only in-frame clones here, not all; method: immunoSEQ multiplex PCR. Sampling found around 39,000 clones, none seen once. The source material was peripheral blood mononuclear cells. These receptors were taken from a person between 18 and 75 years old in good health.

This clone was seen many times. Read coverage stops 3 residues before the CDR3 terminus; the germline J gene supplies the remainder. The chain combines TRBV4-1 with TRBJ2-2; possibly TRBD1 for D (6 bases). Germline loops: CDR1 MGHRA, CDR2 YSYEKL. CDR3 length: 16 amino acids. Trimming pared 4 bases from V and 4 bases from J, leaving 16 bases between. CDR3 DNA, as far as it was read: TGCGCCAGCAGCCTCGGCCGGACAGTTAGCACCGGGGAG. The encoded protein is CASSLGRTVSTGE. The entire CDR3 protein reads CASSLGRTVSTGELFF.

This clone was detected only a few times. The read ends 3 residues early relative to the CDR3; the germline J gene fills the gap. The J gene is TRBJ1-6, the V gene TRBV6-4; the D is unclear. Deletions cut 3 bases from V and 10 bases from J, with 10 bases between. The CDR3 consists of 13 residues. CDR1 is MRHNA, CDR2 SNTAGT, per germline. The CDR3 is CASSEMVASPLHF. CDR3 DNA, as far as it was read: TGTGCCAGCAGTGAAATGGTAGCGTCACCC.

This clone was seen many times. The read terminates 3 residues before the CDR3 end, so the remaining end is supplied by the germline J gene. The chain uses TRBV7-2 and TRBJ2-7, with 7 bases that match TRBD2. The CDR3 extends over 14 amino acids. Germline-derived CDR1 and CDR2 are SGHTA and FQGNSA. With V trimmed by 5 bases and J by 0 bases, 4 bases remained unmatched. The CDR3: CASSRSGPSYEQYF. The covered CDR3 bases are TGTGCCAGCAGCCGTAGCGGGCCCTCCTACGAG.

This clone was counted ten times or more. The read stops 3 residues short of the end of the CDR3; the missing end is completed from the germline J gene. V usage is TRBV23-1 and J usage is TRBJ2-1; 16 bases match TRBD2. TRBV23-1 is identified as an open reading frame with a role that is uncertain. Unmatched junction bases numbered 12, after V lost 4 bases and J lost 9 bases. The CDR3 sequence is 18 residues long. Here the CDR3 reads CASSPPGLAGGQVSEQFF. The CDR3 DNA, read in part, is TGCGCCAGCAGTCCTCCGGGACTAGCGGGGGGGCAAGTCAGTGAG.

This clone was observed many times. Coverage ceases 3 residues before the CDR3 finishes, and the germline J gene fills in the end. This sequence joins TRBV7-6 and TRBJ2-7; TRBD1 matches at 7 bases. The CDR3 is 14 amino acids. Germline-derived CDR1 and CDR2 are SGHVS and FNYEAQ. The junction had 5 bases not matched to a gene; V was cut back by 6 bases and J by 0 bases. CDR3 sequence: CASSRQGHSYEQYF. The CDR3 DNA, read in part, is TGTGCCAGCAGTCGACAGGGCCACTCCTACGAG.

As for this clone: The sequenced fragment ends 3 residues before the CDR3 boundary, so the rest is inferred from the germline J gene. This chain connects TRBV7-2 to TRBJ2-7; 10 nucleotides align to TRBD1. The CDR3 runs to 15 residues. V was clipped by 4 bases and J by 2 bases; unmatched bases: 5. The germline V gene has CDR1 SGHTA and CDR2 FQGNSA. CDR3 DNA (partial): TGTGCCAGCAGCTCCCGGGACAGGGGAGCCTACGAG. Translation: CASSSRDRGAYE. From start to end, the CDR3 is CASSSRDRGAYEQYF.

This clone has more than one count but fewer than ten. With the read ending 3 residues before the CDR3 end, the germline J gene is used to fill in that end. This chain links TRBV7-9 with TRBJ1-1, with D uncertain. Per germline, CDR1 SEHNR and CDR2 FQNEAQ (reference sequence). CDR3 length: 15 residues. The CDR3 region is CASSLVAGFLAEAFF. The sequenced part of the CDR3 DNA is TGTGCCAGCAGCTTAGTTGCAGGATTTCTGGCCGAG.

This clone was counted at least ten times. The CDR3 end lies 3 residues beyond the end of the read and is filled in from the germline J gene. The chain couples TRBV6-1 to TRBJ1-2; 11 bases are shared with TRBD1. CDR3 length: 15 amino acids. The ends lost 4 bases at V and 4 bases at J; junction bases unmatched: 5. Per germline, CDR1 MNHNS and CDR2 SASEGT. The part of the CDR3 DNA that was read is TGTGCCAGCAGTGGGGGACAGGGGGTAAGCTATGGC. Encoded protein: CASSGGQGVSYG. The whole CDR3 is CASSGGQGVSYGYTF.

CDR3 DNA (partial): TGTGCCTGGAGTCGCCGGACTTGCTGCAATCAGCCC. This codes for CAWSRRTCCNQP. In full, the CDR3 is CAWSRRTCCNQPQHF. This chain uses TRBV30 with TRBJ1-5; D not certain. The DNA ends 3 residues before the CDR3 does, and the rest of the CDR3 is filled in from the germline J gene. Looked up from germline, CDR1 is GTSNPN and CDR2 is SVGIG (reference sequence). CDR3 size: 15 residues. Between the trimmed V and J ends, which lost 2 bases and 2 bases, there was a span of 13 bases.

In its sample, this clone was seen a few times. The CDR3 goes on 3 residues after the read ends, and that part is filled in from the germline J gene. This rearrangement joins TRBV7-8 to TRBJ1-2, with 9 bases identical to TRBD1. Trimming at V came to 3 bases and at J to 4 bases, leaving 6 bases not matched to a gene. The CDR3 extends over 15 amino acids. Germline V gene lookup returns CDR1 SGHVS and CDR2 FQNEAQ. CDR3 DNA, as far as it was read: TGTGCCAGCAGCTTGACCGACAGGGGGTCCTATGGC. Amino acids: CASSLTDRGSYG. Given in full, the CDR3 is CASSLTDRGSYGYTF.

A word on this clone: The CDR3 is cut off 3 residues early in the read; its end comes from the germline J gene. The rearrangement uses TRBV7-6 and TRBJ2-7; possible D gene TRBD1, 5 bases. The germline V and J ends were trimmed by 1 base and 0 bases, with 10 bases remaining between them. This CDR3 contains 15 residues. Germline CDR1 SGHVS, CDR2 FNYEAQ. The CDR3 here is CASSLEQANSYEQYF. The part of the CDR3 DNA that was read is TGTGCCAGCAGCTTAGAACAGGCGAACTCCTACGAG.

Note on this clone: The read terminates 3 residues ahead of where the CDR3 ends, so the germline J gene completes it. The chain joins TRBV7-2 to TRBJ1-6, with TRBD1 matching 8 bases. Germline CDR1 reads SGHTA; CDR2 reads FQGNSA. The J segment lost 6 bases and the V segment lost 0 bases, leaving 4 bases of the junction unmatched. CDR3 length: 16 residues. The part of the CDR3 DNA that was read is TGTGCCAGCAGCTTAGCCGGGACAGGACGTAATTCACCC. This translates into CASSLAGTGRNSP. In full, the CDR3 reads CASSLAGTGRNSPLHF.

This clone has ten or more counts. The read ends 3 residues early relative to the CDR3; the germline J gene fills the gap. The genes are TRBV20-1 and TRBJ2-7; 8 positions match TRBD2. Germline trimming cut 5 bases from V and 0 bases from J; bases unmatched to any gene: 3. The CDR3 has 13 residues. CDR1 is DFQATT, CDR2 SNEGSKA, per germline (reference sequence). The sequenced part of the CDR3 DNA is TGCAGTGCTCATACTAGCGGCTCCTACGAG. This encodes CSAHTSGSYE. Given in full, the CDR3 is CSAHTSGSYEQYF.

A remark on this clone: The read ends 3 residues before the CDR3 terminus; that terminus is restored from the germline J gene. The rearrangement links TRBV2 to TRBJ1-1; 9 bases fit TRBD1. The trim removed 5 bases at V and 5 bases at J, leaving 6 bases unmatched. Germline V lookup: CDR1 SNHLY, CDR2 FYNNEI. The CDR3 has 14 amino acids. CDR3 bases read: TGTGCCAGCAGTCGACAGGGGGGAGGTACTGAA. Translation: CASSRQGGGTE. The complete CDR3 protein is CASSRQGGGTEAFF.

Many counts were recorded for this clone. The DNA ends 3 residues before the CDR3 does, and the rest of the CDR3 is filled in from the germline J gene. The chain links TRBV5-1 to TRBJ2-1; 8 nucleotides align to TRBD1. The CDR3 runs to 14 residues. V lost 3 bases, J lost 5 bases, and 4 bases stayed unmatched. Germline CDR1 reads SGHRS; CDR2 reads YFSETQ. The CDR3 bases that were read are TGCGCCAGCAGCTCGGGACAGGACGACAATGAG. Amino acid sequence: CASSSGQDDNE. The full CDR3 sequence reads CASSSGQDDNEQFF.

Regarding this clone: The missing CDR3 end, 3 residues past where the read stops, is filled in from the germline J gene. The V and J genes are TRBV2 and TRBJ2-5, with a possible D match to TRBD2 (6 bases). The CDR3 spans 12 residues. V was cut by 10 bases and J by 4 bases, with 13 bases left in between. Germline CDR1 reads SNHLY; CDR2 reads FYNNEI. The CDR3 here is CATTSFGETQYF. Partial CDR3 DNA: TGTGCCACGACTAGTTTTGGAGAGACC.

This clone appeared many times. The read terminates 3 residues before the CDR3 end, so the remaining end is supplied by the germline J gene. The chain joins TRBV30 to TRBJ2-5; the D is unclear. In germline, CDR1 is GTSNPN, CDR2 SVGIG (reference sequence). The CDR3 totals 15 residues. Trimming stripped 1 base from V and 2 bases from J, with 14 bases between. Partial CDR3 DNA: TGTGCCTGGAGTGAACGCGTACGATTTCAAGAGACC. Translating gives CAWSERVRFQET. From start to end, the CDR3 is CAWSERVRFQETQYF. The full variable domain, in which reference TRBV30 and TRBJ2-5 provide the parts outside the CDR3, is SQTIHQWPATLVQPVGSPLSLECTVEGTSNPNLYWYRQAAGRGLQLLFYSVGIGQISSEVPQNLSASRPQDRQFILSSKKLLLSDSGFYLCAWSERVRFQETQYFGPGTRLLVL.

This clone was detected a few times. The CDR3 end falls 3 residues outside the read, so it is completed with the germline J gene. The rearrangement joins TRBV18 to TRBJ2-3; tentative D call: TRBD1 (5 bases). This CDR3 spans 15 amino acids. CDR1 is KGHSH, CDR2 LQKENI, per germline. Partial CDR3 DNA: TGTGCCAGCTCACCGGGCAGAGTGGGGCAAGAGACG. Its translation: CASSPGRVGQET. The full-length CDR3 reads as CASSPGRVGQETQYF.

This clone was detected ten times or more. Partial CDR3 DNA: TGTGCCGCACGGGTCGCCGCCTACGAG. Amino acid sequence: CAARVAAYE. The full CDR3 reads CAARVAAYEQYF. V usage is TRBV2 and J usage is TRBJ2-7, with D unresolved. The sequenced fragment ends 3 residues before the CDR3 boundary, so the rest is inferred from the germline J gene. Germline lookup yields CDR1 SNHLY and CDR2 FYNNEI. The CDR3 loop spans 12 amino acids. V was clipped by 11 bases and J by 2 bases, with 13 bases between them.

This clone was recorded many times. The CDR3 sequence: CSVGGASGSDEQFF. The DNA read from the CDR3 is TGCAGCGTTGGAGGGGCTAGCGGGAGCGATGAG. This rearrangement joins TRBV29-1 to TRBJ2-1; 10 bases map to TRBD2. The read is 3 residues too short to cover the CDR3 end, so that end is filled in from the germline J gene. CDR3 size: 14 residues. Per the germline V gene, CDR1 is SQVTM and CDR2 is ANQGSEA. The V and J ends lost 4 bases and 8 bases, in that order; junction bases with no gene match: 8.

This clone was picked up many times. Read sequence stops 3 residues before the CDR3 end, and the germline J gene provides the missing end. The chain joins TRBV20-1 to TRBJ2-5; D perhaps matches TRBD1 (6 bases). Trimming stripped 1 base from V and 5 bases from J, with 11 bases between. The CDR3 length is 13 residues. Germline-derived CDR1 and CDR2 are DFQATT and SNEGSKA (reference sequence). CDR3 bases read: TGCAGTGCTAGAGGGCAGGGGTATGAGACC. Amino acid sequence: CSARGQGYET. Given in full, the CDR3 is CSARGQGYETQYF.

About this clone: Read data end 3 residues before the CDR3 end; the end is taken from the germline J gene. V gene TRBV7-8 combines with J gene TRBJ1-6; 9 nucleotides align to TRBD1. The CDR3 has 17 amino acids. With 4 bases clipped from V and 0 bases from J, the junction kept 4 bases outside the gene matches. Germline V gives CDR1 SGHVS, CDR2 FQNEAQ. The part of the CDR3 DNA that was read is TGTGCCAGCAGCTCCCGACAGGGGGGCTCCTATAATTCACCC. Amino acid sequence: CASSSRQGGSYNSP. The entire CDR3 protein reads CASSSRQGGSYNSPLHF.

There are many counts of this clone. The CDR3 bases that were read are TGCAGTGCTAGAGTCCCGCAGACTGTTAACTATGGC. As protein: CSARVPQTVNYG. The full-length CDR3 reads as CSARVPQTVNYGYTF. This chain joins TRBV20-1 and TRBJ1-2; the D is unclear. Sequencing ends 3 residues short of the CDR3 end; the germline J gene provides the rest. Trimming removed 1 base from V and 1 base from J, with 13 bases in between. Looked up from germline, CDR1 is DFQATT and CDR2 is SNEGSKA (reference sequence). The CDR3 extends over 15 amino acids.

At least ten counts were recorded for this clone. The CDR3 goes on 3 residues after the read ends, and that part is filled in from the germline J gene. The chain combines TRBV4-2 with TRBJ2-5; a weak D match, TRBD1 (5 bases). The CDR3 is 16 residues long. The germline V and J ends were trimmed by 3 bases and 4 bases, with 18 bases remaining between them. Germline V lookup: CDR1 LGHNA, CDR2 YNFKEQ. CDR3 in amino acids: CASSQGRVPTTETQYF. Incomplete CDR3 DNA: TGTGCCAGCAGCCAGGGCAGGGTCCCTACCACAGAGACC.